This record looks at one T cell receptor beta chain sequence and its context. Its binding antigen is unknown. Base qualities were left out, and no much larger clone turns up one base away. Ends trimmed: V by 3 bases, J by 2 bases; bases unmatched to a gene: 6. CDR1 and CDR2 are read off the germline V gene as KGHSH and LQKENI. The CDR3 covers 18 residues, taking in both the cysteine and the phenylalanine. The DNA shown is the 54-base CDR3, in frame from base 1. TCR cDNA was synthesized by 5'RACE template switching, which introduced a universal primer site and unique molecular identifiers. Priming for cDNA synthesis came from both the TCR alpha and TCR beta constant segments. Library amplification used two PCR steps, and the second PCR step added sample barcodes and sequencing adapters. Libraries were sequenced on Illumina HiSeq 2500 (2x100 bp) or NovaSeq (2x150 bp). As for how the authors treated the data: Reads were demultiplexed and collapsed into UMI consensus sequences with MIGEC, and V(D)J alignment was performed with MiXCR. Vaccine-responding clonotypes were defined with edgeR using replicate PBMC samples, requiring FDR below 0.01 and a log2 fold change above 5 up to day 15. Each bulk clonotype was labeled CD4 or CD8 based on which sequenced repertoire, CD4 or CD8, contained the clonotype at higher abundance. TCRdb ran its own pipeline on the public reads, namely fastp trimming at Q25 and MiXCR clone calling, and kept in-frame beta chains. Every entry covers one CDR3 protein and lists the most common genes and DNA from its rows. For this entry, the V and J calls and clone size follow TCRdb and not the study's own pipeline. The sample data list fewer than 450,000 distinct CDR3 sequences, and approximately 10% of these were observed just once. Around 20% of the sample belongs to the ten largest clones.

This sample's treatment or condition label indicates: live attenuated yellow fever vaccine strain. Two biological replicates of bulk PBMCs were collected at each blood-draw timepoint. A standard Ficoll-Paque protocol was used to isolate PBMCs from peripheral blood. RNA was extracted with TriZol from bulk PBMCs, CD4 and CD8 fractions, and dextramer-positive and dextramer-negative fractions. This sample is drawn from a study of T cells after yellow fever vaccination (dated by TCRdb to the late 2010s). At the level of the whole study: The SMART-Seq v4 Ultra Low Input RNA kit was used to prepare libraries from fractions with low cell numbers. Two healthy male donors, one aged 18 to 29 and one aged 30 to 40 years, were included in the cohort. Bulk PBMC replicates and cell subsets were isolated from blood drawn at multiple timepoints before and after both primary and secondary immunization. To follow T-cell clones before and after primary and booster YFV17D yellow fever vaccination, bulk TCR alpha and beta repertoires were sequenced over time. General conclusions and limits of the study: After the booster, most clones that had expanded after primary vaccination were detected again (approximately 97% of CD4 and 88% of CD8), suggesting broad maintenance of memory. The secondary T-cell response was weaker than the primary response but faster, peaking on day 5 instead of day 15. A small fraction of clonotypes appeared in both the CD4 and CD8 compartments, likely as a result of convergent recombination. Computational filtering was required because FACS-sorted repertoires could contain abundant contaminating clonotypes from the bulk population. Because the study included only a couple of donors, the extent to which the findings can be generalized is limited.

This sequence uses TRBV18 and TRBJ2-4; 14 bases in the middle match TRBD2. This clonotype originated in a man younger than 35 who received the YFV17D yellow fever vaccine. This sample comprised PBMCs, obtained on the day of the first yellow fever vaccination. CDR3 loop: CASSPPGLAGGSKNIQYF. The nucleotide sequence is TGTGCCAGCTCACCCCCCGGACTAGCGGGGGGATCCAAAAACATTCAGTACTTC.